This T cell receptor beta chain was sequenced for a study of T cell repertoires in cytomegalovirus infection. Overall study: The authors used CMV epitopes that were HLA-C-restricted (recently identified) and HLA-B-restricted (well studied). It can be stated that public TCR beta signatures indicated CMV infection as well as a matching HLA type.

In TCRdb, the reads were re-called with MiXCR into one record per CDR3 protein. The table shows hundreds of thousands of distinct CDR3 sequences, with roughly a third occurring only once. V was trimmed by 6 bases and J by 1 base, leaving 14 bases between them. Germline values: CDR1 DFQATT, CDR2 SNEGSKA (reference sequence). This CDR3 is 14 amino acids long. This clonotype turned up a few times. The antigen is not known. The clonotype originates from a human donor in good health (CMV status not recorded). Some clones in this sample may be carry-over from other donors' samples. The rearrangement uses TRBV20-1 and TRBJ2-3; TRBD2 is a possible D gene (6 bases). The specimen comprised cultured PBMCs, sampled from culture after CMV antigen stimulation. DNA of the CDR3: TGCAGTGCCTTAAGGGCTAGCGGCACAGATACGCAGTATTTT. Translated, it gives CSALRASGTDTQYF.